The rows below give T cell receptor beta chains drawn from one sample of a study of blood T cell repertoires in COVID-19. The repertoire was sequenced with immunoSEQ multiplex PCR; TCRdb's copy has only in-frame clones and lacks some. The profile shows 150,000 to 250,000 clones, roughly 87% of them singletons. The specimen was PBMCs or T cells enriched from blood (not recorded which). The receptors shown here come from a woman in her 30s who had recovered from COVID-19. Both conserved end residues are part of each CDR3. D genes are given only for firm matches. The size entry is marked missing in some rows and otherwise reads once, few, many or a size class.

>.|TRBJ1-3|.|18|TRBV11-3
TGTGCCAGCAGCCCAAATAAGGGGGTCGACCACTCTGGAAACACCATATATTTT
CASSPNKGVDHSGNTIYF
>TRBD1|TRBJ1-5|.|15|TRBV7-9
TGTGCCAGCAGCCAAGGGACAGGCGAGAATCAGCCCCAGCATTTT
CASSQGTGENQPQHF
>TRBD1|TRBJ1-2|once|12|TRBV7-9
TGTGCCAGCAGCTCCGACAGGGGTGGCTACACCTTC
CASSSDRGGYTF
>TRBD1|TRBJ2-7|.|14|TRBV4-2
TGTGCCAGCAGCCAAAACACAGGGGGCAAGGAGCAGTACTTC
CASSQNTGGKEQYF
>TRBD1|TRBJ1-1|.|14|TRBV30
TGTGCCTGGAGTCCTATGGACAGGGACACTGAAGCTTTCTTT
CAWSPMDRDTEAFF
>TRBD1|TRBJ2-1|.|14|TRBV29-1
TGCAGCGTACCACAGGGGGCAATTGACAATGAGCAGTTCTTC
CSVPQGAIDNEQFF
>.|TRBJ2-5|few|15|TRBV2
TGTGCCAGCAGTGATGTTTTGGGCGGGAAAGAGACCCAGTACTTC
CASSDVLGGKETQYF
>.|TRBJ2-2|.|16|TRBV6-4
TGTGCCAGCAGTGACTCAATAGAACCGGGCACCGGGGAGCTGTTTTTT
CASSDSIEPGTGELFF
>TRBD2|TRBJ2-1|.|16|TRBV7-8
TGTGCCAGCAGAGGGACTAGCGGGCGTTCCATCACGGAGCAGTTCTTC
CASRGTSGRSITEQFF
>.|TRBJ1-3|once|16|TRBV4-3
TGCGCCAGCAGCCAAGATAGGGGACATTTGAGAAACACCATATATTTT
CASSQDRGHLRNTIYF
>.|TRBJ2-2|.|17|TRBV4-3
TGCGCCAGCAGCCCCCGTGGGGTAGCCAGGGAGGCCGGGGAGCTGTTTTTT
CASSPRGVAREAGELFF
>TRBD2|TRBJ2-2|.|17|TRBV6-2/TRBV6-3
TGTGCCAGCAGTTACGAAGCGGGGGGCGCGAACACCGGGGAGCTGTTTTTT
CASSYEAGGANTGELFF
>TRBD2|TRBJ2-7|.|15|TRBV6-6
TGTGCCAGCAGCAATTTAGGGACTAGCGCCTACGAGCAGTACTTC
CASSNLGTSAYEQYF
>.|TRBJ1-2|.|13|TRBV12-3/TRBV12-4
TGTGCCAGCAGCTTCTACAGGGAAGATGGCTACACCTTC
CASSFYREDGYTF
>.|TRBJ1-2|once|15|TRBV6-5
TGTGCCAGCAGTCCTCAGGCAAAGCTGGGGAGTGGCTACACCTTC
CASSPQAKLGSGYTF
>.|TRBJ1-5|.|14|TRBV6-2/TRBV6-3
TGTGCCAGCAGTATACAGGGTTGGAATCAGCCCCAGCATTTT
CASSIQGWNQPQHF
>TRBD1|TRBJ1-5|.|14|TRBV19
TGTGCCAGTAGTCGACAGGGGGACAATCAGCCCCAGCATTTT
CASSRQGDNQPQHF
>TRBD1|TRBJ1-3|.|15|TRBV7-3
TGTGCCAGCAGCTTAGGGACAGGGAAAGGAAACACCATATATTTT
CASSLGTGKGNTIYF
>TRBD1|TRBJ1-1|.|13|TRBV3-1/TRBV3-2
TGTGCCAGCAGCCGTGGACAGGGCCCTGAAGCTTTCTTT
CASSRGQGPEAFF
>.|TRBJ1-2|.|15|TRBV30
TGTGCCTGGAGTGACCGGGAGGGAGAGGGGTATGGCTACACCTTC
CAWSDREGEGYGYTF
>.|TRBJ1-3|.|14|TRBV30
TGTGCCTGGAGTGTACCAGGGTATGGAAACACCATATATTTT
CAWSVPGYGNTIYF
>.|TRBJ1-2|.|13|TRBV14
TGTGCCAGCAGCCAAGCAAAATTCTATGGCTACACCTTC
CASSQAKFYGYTF
>TRBD2|TRBJ2-5|.|17|TRBV30
TGTGCCTGGAGTGGAAAGGGACTAGCAGGATTGGGGGAGACCCAGTACTTC
CAWSGKGLAGLGETQYF
>.|TRBJ1-2|.|13|TRBV6-5
TGTGCCAGCAGCTTCGCTCCGCTATGGGGCTACACCTTC
CASSFAPLWGYTF
>.|TRBJ2-3|.|12|TRBV28
TGTGCCAGCAGCCCAGGGGAAGATACGCAGTATTTT
CASSPGEDTQYF
>TRBD2|TRBJ2-7|.|19|TRBV7-9
TGTGCCAGCAGCCACTCTGTCTGGGCGGGGGGCCTCCCCTCCTACGAGCAGTACTTC
CASSHSVWAGGLPSYEQYF
>TRBD1|TRBJ1-2|.|13|TRBV6-5
TGTGCCAGCAGCCGGGACAGGGCGCATGGCTACACCTTC
CASSRDRAHGYTF
>.|TRBJ1-2|.|14|TRBV7-3
TGTGCCAGCAGCTTAAGGGGGGGCGCCCAGGGCTACACCTTC
CASSLRGGAQGYTF
>.|TRBJ2-1|.|16|TRBV4-2
TGTGCCAGCAGCCTAAGCCTTTCCGGGAATTACAATGAGCAGTTCTTC
CASSLSLSGNYNEQFF
>TRBD1|TRBJ1-2|.|17|TRBV4-1
TGCGCCAGCAGCCAAAGGGACGCCGGGACAGGGAGTTATGGCTACACCTTC
CASSQRDAGTGSYGYTF
>TRBD1|TRBJ2-3|.|14|TRBV19
TGTGCCAGTAGACAGGGGCTAGCTTCAGATACGCAGTATTTT
CASRQGLASDTQYF
>TRBD1|TRBJ1-1|.|14|TRBV2
TGTGCCAGCGCCTGGGACAGGGCGGGCACTGAAGCTTTCTTT
CASAWDRAGTEAFF
>TRBD2|TRBJ2-2|.|14|TRBV30
TGTGCCTGGAGTGCCCTAGCGGGGGCCGGGGAGCTGTTTTTT
CAWSALAGAGELFF
>.|TRBJ1-2|.|13|TRBV18
TGTGCCAGCTCACCTATTCTCGGGGATGGCTACACCTTC
CASSPILGDGYTF
>.|TRBJ2-4|.|14|TRBV6-5
TGTGCCAGCAATTCCGGGACTGTACAAAACATTCAGTACTTC
CASNSGTVQNIQYF
>TRBD2|TRBJ2-4|.|16|TRBV5-6
TGTGCCAGCAGCCCCGGACTAGCGGAGGTCAAAAACATTCAGTACTTC
CASSPGLAEVKNIQYF
>.|TRBJ1-2|.|12|TRBV18
TGTGCCAGCTCACCAGCGGGGGCCGGCTACACCTTC
CASSPAGAGYTF
>.|TRBJ2-3|.|14|TRBV5-3
TGTGCCAGGAAGACAGGTCCCCTAGCCCCGACGCAGTATTTT
CARKTGPLAPTQYF
>TRBD1|TRBJ1-2|.|15|TRBV19
TGTGCCAGTAGTCCAAGACAGGGCAGGGGATATGGCTACACCTTC
CASSPRQGRGYGYTF
>.|TRBJ2-1|.|11|TRBV30
TGTGCCTGGAGTGTACTGCATGAGCAGTTCTTC
CAWSVLHEQFF
>TRBD1|TRBJ2-2|.|16|TRBV9
TGTGCCAGCAGCGCCGGGACAGCATCGAACACCGGGGAGCTGTTTTTT
CASSAGTASNTGELFF
>TRBD1|TRBJ2-3|once|13|TRBV9
TGTGCCAGCAGCGGGACAGGGACAGATACGCAGTATTTT
CASSGTGTDTQYF
>.|TRBJ1-1|.|14|TRBV7-6
TGTGCCAGCAGCTGGGGAGGGGTTTACTCTGAAGCTTTCTTT
CASSWGGVYSEAFF
>.|TRBJ1-4|.|16|TRBV7-2
TGTGCCAGCAGCTTATACAGGGCTTCAAAGGGTGAAAAACTGTTTTTT
CASSLYRASKGEKLFF
>.|TRBJ2-1|.|14|TRBV5-1
TGCGCCAGCAGCTTGGGACAATACTACAATGAGCAGTTCTTC
CASSLGQYYNEQFF
>.|TRBJ1-4|.|14|TRBV13
TGTGCCAGCAGCCGGCGGGGGGTTGGGGAAAAACTGTTTTTT
CASSRRGVGEKLFF
>TRBD1|TRBJ1-5|.|14|TRBV18
TGTGCCAGCTCACCAGGACAGGGCGGGCAGCCCCAGCATTTT
CASSPGQGGQPQHF
>.|TRBJ1-4|.|17|TRBV13
TGTGCCAGCAGCACTTCCCGGGACACAAGGAGCCATGAAAAACTGTTTTTT
CASSTSRDTRSHEKLFF